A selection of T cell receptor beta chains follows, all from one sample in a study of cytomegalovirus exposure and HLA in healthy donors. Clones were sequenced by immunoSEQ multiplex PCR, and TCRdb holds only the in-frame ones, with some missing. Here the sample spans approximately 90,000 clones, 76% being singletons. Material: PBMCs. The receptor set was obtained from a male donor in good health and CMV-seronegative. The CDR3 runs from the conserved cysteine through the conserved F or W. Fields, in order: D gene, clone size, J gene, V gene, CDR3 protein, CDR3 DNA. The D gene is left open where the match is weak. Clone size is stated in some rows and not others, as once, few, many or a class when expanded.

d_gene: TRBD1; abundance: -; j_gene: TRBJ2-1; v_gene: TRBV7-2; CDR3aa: CASSLDRGSYNEQFF; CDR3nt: TGTGCCAGCAGCTTAGACAGGGGCTCCTACAATGAGCAGTTCTTC
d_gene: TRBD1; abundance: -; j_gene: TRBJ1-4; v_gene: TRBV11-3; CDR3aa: CASSPRTGRSTNEKLFF; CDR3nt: TGTGCCAGCAGCCCGCGGACAGGGCGGTCCACTAATGAAAAACTGTTTTTT
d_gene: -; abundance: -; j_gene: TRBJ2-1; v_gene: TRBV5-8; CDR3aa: CASSSYFSSASSYNEQFF; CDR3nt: TGTGCCAGCAGCTCCTACTTTTCTAGCGCCAGCTCCTACAATGAGCAGTTCTTC
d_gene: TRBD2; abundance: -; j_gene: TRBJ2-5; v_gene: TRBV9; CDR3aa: CASSLTGGPETQYF; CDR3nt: TGTGCCAGCAGCTTGACGGGAGGGCCAGAGACCCAGTACTTC
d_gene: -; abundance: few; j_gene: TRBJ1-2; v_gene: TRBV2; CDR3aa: CASEVSWEAKYGYTF; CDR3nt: TGTGCCAGCGAAGTCAGTTGGGAGGCTAAGTATGGCTACACCTTC
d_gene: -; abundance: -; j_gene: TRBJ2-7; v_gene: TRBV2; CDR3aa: CAALSLPSYEQYF; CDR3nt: TGTGCCGCACTGTCCTTACCTTCATACGAGCAGTACTTC
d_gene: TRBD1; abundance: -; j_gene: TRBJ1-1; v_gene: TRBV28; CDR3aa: CASKGQGALVSEAFF; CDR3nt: TGTGCCAGCAAGGGGCAGGGGGCTCTAGTGTCTGAAGCTTTCTTT
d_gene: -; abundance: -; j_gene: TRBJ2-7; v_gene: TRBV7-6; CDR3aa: CASSLVGAREQYF; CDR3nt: TGTGCCAGCAGCTTAGTTGGGGCGAGGGAGCAGTACTTC
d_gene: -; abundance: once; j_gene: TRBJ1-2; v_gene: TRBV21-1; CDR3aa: CASSNSQGRWFGYTF; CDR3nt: TGTGCCAGCAGCAACTCCCAGGGTAGATGGTTTGGCTACACCTTC
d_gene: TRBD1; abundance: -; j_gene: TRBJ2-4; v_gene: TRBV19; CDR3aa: CASSIVGQGRNIQYF; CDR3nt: TGTGCCAGTAGTATAGTGGGACAGGGCCGAAACATTCAGTACTTC
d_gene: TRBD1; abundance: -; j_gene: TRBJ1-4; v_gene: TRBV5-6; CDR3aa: CATTRRTGVGVGEKLFF; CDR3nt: TGTGCCACTACTAGAAGGACAGGGGTGGGAGTAGGTGAAAAACTGTTTTTT
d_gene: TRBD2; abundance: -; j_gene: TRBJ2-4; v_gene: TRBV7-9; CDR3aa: CASNTGGGKIYF; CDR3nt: TGTGCCAGCAACACCGGGGGAGGGAAGATCTACTTC
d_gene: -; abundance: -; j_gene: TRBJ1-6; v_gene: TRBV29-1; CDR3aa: CSVGEDSASPLHF; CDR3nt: TGCAGCGTTGGGGAAGATAGCGCTTCACCCCTCCACTTT
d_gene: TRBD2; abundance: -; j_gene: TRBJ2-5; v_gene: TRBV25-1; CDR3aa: CASSELAGGQETQYF; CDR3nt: TGTGCCAGCAGTGAACTAGCGGGAGGACAAGAGACCCAGTACTTC
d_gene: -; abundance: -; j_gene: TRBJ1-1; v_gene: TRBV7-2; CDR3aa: CASSIRGLNTEAFF; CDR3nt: TGTGCCAGCAGCATCAGGGGATTGAACACTGAAGCTTTCTTT
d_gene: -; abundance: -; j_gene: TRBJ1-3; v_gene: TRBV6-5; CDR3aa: CASRQGSGNTIYF; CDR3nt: TGTGCCAGCAGACAGGGTTCTGGAAACACCATATATTTT
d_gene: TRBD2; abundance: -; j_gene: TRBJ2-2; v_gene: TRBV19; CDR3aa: CASSTAGLAGGDFPGELFF; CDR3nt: TGTGCCAGTAGTACCGCCGGACTAGCGGGGGGGGATTTCCCCGGGGAGCTGTTTTTT
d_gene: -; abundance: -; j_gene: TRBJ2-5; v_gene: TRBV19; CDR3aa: CASSPGLGADQETQYF; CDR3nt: TGTGCCAGTAGTCCGGGATTGGGAGCCGACCAAGAGACCCAGTACTTC
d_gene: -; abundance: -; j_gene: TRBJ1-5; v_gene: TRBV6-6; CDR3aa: CASSPTGANQPQHF; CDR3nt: TGTGCCAGCAGTCCGACGGGAGCCAATCAGCCCCAGCATTTT
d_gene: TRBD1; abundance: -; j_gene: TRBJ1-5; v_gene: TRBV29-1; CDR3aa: CSVVDHGQGAGQPQHF; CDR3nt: TGCAGCGTTGTAGATCACGGACAGGGGGCAGGTCAGCCCCAGCATTTT
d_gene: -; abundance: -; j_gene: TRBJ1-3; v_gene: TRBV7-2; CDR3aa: CASSLDMQAVGGNTIYF; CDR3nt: TGTGCCAGCAGCTTAGATATGCAGGCAGTCGGAGGAAACACCATATATTTT
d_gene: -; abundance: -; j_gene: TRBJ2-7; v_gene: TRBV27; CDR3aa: CASSLSQNFEGEQYF; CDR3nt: TGTGCCAGCAGTTTATCTCAAAACTTTGAGGGCGAGCAGTACTTC
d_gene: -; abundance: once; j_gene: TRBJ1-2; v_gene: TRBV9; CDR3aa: CASSVTGYYGYTF; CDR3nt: TGTGCCAGCAGCGTAACAGGGTACTATGGCTACACCTTC
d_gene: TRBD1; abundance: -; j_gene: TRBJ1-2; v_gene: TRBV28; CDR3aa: CASSSEGTGMRGLGYTF; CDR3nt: TGTGCCAGCAGTTCCGAGGGGACAGGGATGAGGGGTCTTGGCTACACCTTC
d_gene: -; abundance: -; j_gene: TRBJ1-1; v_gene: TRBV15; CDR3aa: CATSRVGNTEAFF; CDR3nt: TGTGCCACCAGCAGAGTCGGGAACACTGAAGCTTTCTTT
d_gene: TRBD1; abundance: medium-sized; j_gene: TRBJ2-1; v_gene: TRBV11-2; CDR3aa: CASSHMDRVDNEQFF; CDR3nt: TGTGCCAGCAGCCATATGGACAGGGTTGACAATGAGCAGTTCTTC
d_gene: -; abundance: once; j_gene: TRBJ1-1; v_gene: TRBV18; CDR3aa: CASSRQGWVDSSLNTEAFF; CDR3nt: TGTGCCAGCTCGCGTCAGGGTTGGGTGGACAGCTCCCTGAACACTGAAGCTTTCTTT
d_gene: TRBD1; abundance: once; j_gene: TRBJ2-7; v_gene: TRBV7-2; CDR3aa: CASSEGQGSPYEQYF; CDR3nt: TGTGCCAGCAGCGAAGGACAGGGCTCGCCCTACGAGCAGTACTTC
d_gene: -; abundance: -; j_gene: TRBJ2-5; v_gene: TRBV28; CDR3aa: CASSLGETQYF; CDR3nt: TGTGCCAGCAGTTTGGGCGAGACCCAGTACTTC
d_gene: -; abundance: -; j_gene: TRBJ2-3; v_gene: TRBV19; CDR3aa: CASSIDRVADTQYF; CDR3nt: TGTGCCAGTAGTATAGATCGGGTTGCAGATACGCAGTATTTT
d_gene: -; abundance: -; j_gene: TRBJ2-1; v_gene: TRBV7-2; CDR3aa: CASSRSGTANEQFF; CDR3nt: TGTGCCAGCAGCCGAAGCGGAACAGCGAATGAGCAGTTCTTC
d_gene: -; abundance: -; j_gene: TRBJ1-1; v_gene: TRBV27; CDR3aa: CASSLSRNTEAFF; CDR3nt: TGTGCCAGCAGTTTATCGAGGAACACTGAAGCTTTCTTT
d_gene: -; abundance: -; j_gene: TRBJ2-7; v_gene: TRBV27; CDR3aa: CASSLGPAYEQYF; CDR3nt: TGTGCCAGCAGTTTAGGGCCCGCTTACGAGCAGTACTTC
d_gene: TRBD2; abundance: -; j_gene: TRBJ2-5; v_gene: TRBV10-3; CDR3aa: CAARSGKETQYF; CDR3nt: TGTGCCGCCCGTAGCGGGAAAGAGACCCAGTACTTC
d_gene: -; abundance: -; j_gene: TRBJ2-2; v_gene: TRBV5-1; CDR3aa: CASSLVGRENTGELFF; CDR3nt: TGCGCCAGCAGCTTGGTCGGCCGGGAGAACACCGGGGAGCTGTTTTTT
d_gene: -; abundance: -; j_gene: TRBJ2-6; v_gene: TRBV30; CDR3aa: CAWSGTGFSSGANVLTF; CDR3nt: TGTGCCTGGAGTGGAACAGGGTTCTCCTCTGGGGCCAACGTCCTGACTTTC
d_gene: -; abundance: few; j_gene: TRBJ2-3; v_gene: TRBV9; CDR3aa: CASSGGGLGGQFTDTQYF; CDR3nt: TGTGCCAGCAGCGGGGGGGGGCTCGGAGGCCAATTCACAGATACGCAGTATTTT
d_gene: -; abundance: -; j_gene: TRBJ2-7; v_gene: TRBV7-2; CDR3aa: CASSLSSDSSYEQYF; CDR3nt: TGTGCCAGCAGCTTATCCTCCGATAGCTCCTACGAGCAGTACTTC
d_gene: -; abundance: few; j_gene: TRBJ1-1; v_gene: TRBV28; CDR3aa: CASTGAEGDTEAFF; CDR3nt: TGTGCCAGCACCGGAGCAGAGGGGGACACTGAAGCTTTCTTT
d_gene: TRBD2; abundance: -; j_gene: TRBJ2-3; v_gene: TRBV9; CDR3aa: CASSVDREGDTQYF; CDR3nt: TGTGCCAGCAGCGTAGATCGGGAGGGAGATACGCAGTATTTT
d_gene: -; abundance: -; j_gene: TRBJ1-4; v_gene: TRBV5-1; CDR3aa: CASSKGQLGNEKLFF; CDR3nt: TGCGCCAGCAGCAAAGGACAGCTGGGAAATGAAAAACTGTTTTTT
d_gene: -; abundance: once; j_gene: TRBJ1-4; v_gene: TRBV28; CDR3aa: CASSPSGVANEKLFF; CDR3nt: TGTGCCAGCAGCCCCTCAGGGGTGGCTAATGAAAAACTGTTTTTT
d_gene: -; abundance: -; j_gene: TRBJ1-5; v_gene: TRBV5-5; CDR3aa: CASSLGGGVLGNQPQHF; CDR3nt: TGTGCCAGCAGCTTGGGCGGGGGGGTCCTGGGCAATCAGCCCCAGCATTTT
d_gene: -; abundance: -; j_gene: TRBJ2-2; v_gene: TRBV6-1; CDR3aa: CASCFDLGTGELFF; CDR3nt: TGTGCCAGCTGTTTCGACTTGGGCACCGGGGAGCTGTTTTTT
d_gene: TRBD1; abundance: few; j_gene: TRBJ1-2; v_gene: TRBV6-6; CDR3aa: CASCGTGMNYGYTF; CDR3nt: TGTGCCAGCTGCGGGACAGGGATGAACTATGGCTACACCTTC
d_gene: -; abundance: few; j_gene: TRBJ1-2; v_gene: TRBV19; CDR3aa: CASIEQGAYTF; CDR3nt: TGTGCCAGTATAGAGCAGGGTGCCTACACCTTC
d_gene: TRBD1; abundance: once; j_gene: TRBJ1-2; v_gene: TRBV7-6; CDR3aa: CASSSDDRGDYGYTF; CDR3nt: TGTGCCAGCAGCTCGGATGACAGGGGCGACTATGGCTACACCTTC
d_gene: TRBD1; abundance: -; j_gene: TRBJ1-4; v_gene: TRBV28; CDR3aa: CASSFFTGVSREKLFF; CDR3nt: TGTGCCAGCAGTTTTTTCACAGGGGTCAGTCGGGAAAAACTGTTTTTT
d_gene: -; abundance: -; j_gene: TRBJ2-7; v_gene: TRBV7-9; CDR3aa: CASSFPSQGRYEQYF; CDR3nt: TGTGCCAGCAGCTTCCCTTCACAGGGGAGGTACGAGCAGTACTTC
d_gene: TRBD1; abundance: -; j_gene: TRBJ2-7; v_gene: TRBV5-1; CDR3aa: CASSLDGTGTTYEQYF; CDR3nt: TGCGCCAGCAGCTTGGACGGGACAGGAACTACCTACGAGCAGTACTTC
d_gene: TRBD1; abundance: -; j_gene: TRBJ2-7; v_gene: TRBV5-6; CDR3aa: CASSLYAGGYEQYF; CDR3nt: TGTGCCAGCAGCTTGTATGCAGGGGGCTACGAGCAGTACTTC
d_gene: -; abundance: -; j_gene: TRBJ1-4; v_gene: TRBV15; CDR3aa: CATSRPNEKLFF; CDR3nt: TGTGCCACCAGCAGACCGAATGAAAAACTGTTTTTT
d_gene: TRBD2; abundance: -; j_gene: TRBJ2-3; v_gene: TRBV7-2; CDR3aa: CASSVSGSGDTQYF; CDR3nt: TGTGCCAGCAGCGTAAGCGGGAGTGGAGATACGCAGTATTTT
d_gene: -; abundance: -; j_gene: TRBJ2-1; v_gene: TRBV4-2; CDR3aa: CASSQDEASSEQFF; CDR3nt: TGTGCCAGCAGCCAAGATGAGGCCTCAAGTGAGCAGTTCTTC